The T cell receptor (beta chain) described here comes from a study of identifying expanded T cells in peripheral blood. Whole-study findings and limits: Technical replicates showed around 1.3 changed clones; two weeks roughly 16; four weeks 19. Approximately two-week clone count variance significantly increased as total template count grew.

This clone was found once. What it recognizes is unknown. No infections or other immune events were documented during collection. Germline V gives CDR1 MNHEY, CDR2 SVGAGI. The CDR3 loop spans 14 amino acids. V lost 6 bases and J lost 4; bases outside the gene matches: 7. The protocol was immunoSEQ multiplex PCR, while the TCRdb copy is restricted to in-frame clones and leaves out a portion. The sample holds 85,000 to 100,000 clones, approximately 90% seen once. The J gene is TRBJ2-3, the V gene TRBV6-5; 7 bases align to TRBD2. The receptor was isolated from a person aged 18 to 70 in good health. The sequencing sample was made of blood. The CDR3 region is CASRLAQTSDTQYF. In DNA, the CDR3 is TGTGCCAGCAGACTAGCGCAAACATCAGATACGCAGTATTTT.